The rows below give T cell receptor beta chains drawn from one sample of a study of regulatory T cells in long-lasting Graves disease. One entry per CDR3 protein results from TCRdb running MiXCR on the multiplex PCR reads. Among about 380,000 distinct CDR3 sequences listed, roughly 15% were seen once. This material consisted of peripheral blood mononuclear cells (PBMCs), taken at new diagnosis, from a patient treated with antithyroid drugs. The source is a female donor with Graves disease. Both conserved end residues are part of each CDR3.

TRBJ1-2	TRBV5-5	CASSFSTGSNYGYTF
TRBJ2-3	TRBV27	CASRTGRRDTQYF
TRBJ2-3	TRBV9	CASSVESGSTDTQYF
TRBJ2-1	TRBV30	CAWSVHVTGYNEQFF
TRBJ1-1	TRBV9	CASSPHITPNEAFF
TRBJ2-2	TRBV15	CATSRAFRGTGGTGELFF
TRBJ2-2	TRBV29-1	CSVEDRGNPNTGELFF
TRBJ1-2	TRBV29-1	CSVEGYVLGYGYTF
TRBJ2-1	TRBV7-2	CACSGDGTGSNEQFF
TRBJ2-7	TRBV14	CASSQQGAYEQYF
TRBJ2-3	TRBV25-1	CASSAGGGRTASTDTQYF
TRBJ1-4	TRBV5-4	CASSLNRERTNEKLFF
TRBJ2-1	TRBV11-2	CASSGRLAKVYNEQFF
TRBJ2-2	TRBV4-2	CASSPRLLHTGELFF
TRBJ2-1	TRBV29-1	CSVEDWWITSYNEQFF
TRBJ1-5	TRBV19	CASSLDRFNQPQHF
TRBJ2-2	TRBV7-9	CASSLTALAGGPTGELFF
TRBJ1-5	TRBV6-1	CASSVGDGHQPQHF
TRBJ2-1	TRBV13	CASSQGLAGGPKFF
TRBJ2-7	TRBV20-1	CSARDWAGNFYEQYF
TRBJ1-2	TRBV20-1	CSARDHRQGDGYTF
TRBJ1-1	TRBV14	CASSLKGQHTEAFF
TRBJ1-1	TRBV12-3/TRBV12-4	CASSFGQAKAFF
TRBJ2-1	TRBV5-1	CASSLAYQGQNNEQFF
TRBJ2-7	TRBV12-3/TRBV12-4	CASSLSGLAGGHEQYF
TRBJ1-2	TRBV12-3/TRBV12-4	CASSPTDKLGYTF
TRBJ2-1	TRBV19	CASNIRLAGGPSHEQFF
TRBJ2-7	TRBV7-6	CASSLGGGRGGYEQYF
TRBJ2-3	TRBV27	CASRQRLGSTDTQYF
TRBJ1-1	TRBV6-2/TRBV6-3	CASSYGGGRRAFF
TRBJ1-1	TRBV12-3/TRBV12-4	CASSLFATERAFF
TRBJ2-7	TRBV12-3/TRBV12-4	CASSFWGPTYEQYF
TRBJ2-1	TRBV20-1	CSARGLAEHNEQFF
TRBJ1-1	TRBV28	CASKSGLKTEAFF
TRBJ2-6	TRBV12-3/TRBV12-4	CASSTRESGANVLTF
TRBJ1-2	TRBV14	CASSQVGREVVGYTF
TRBJ2-5	TRBV6-5	CASSYRGPGSGETQYF
TRBJ2-2	TRBV4-2	CASSRRIFTGELFF
TRBJ2-3	TRBV13	CASSFRGPGTDTQYF
TRBJ2-5	TRBV20-1	CSASPPRGQQETQYF
TRBJ1-2	TRBV4-1	CASSQDAGAGNYGYTF
TRBJ2-4	TRBV12-3/TRBV12-4	CASSPRGGRPKNIQYF
TRBJ2-7	TRBV10-1	CASSDIGTANYEQYF
TRBJ2-7	TRBV27	CASSLPFEQYF
TRBJ1-6	TRBV11-2	CASSLPGMNSPLHF
TRBJ1-3	TRBV7-9	CASSSSGAGNTIYF
TRBJ2-2	TRBV7-9	CASSPFGANTGELFF
TRBJ2-1	TRBV6-2/TRBV6-3	CATARDRDRAYNEQFF
TRBJ2-4	TRBV7-9	CASSPTGIGTKNIQYF
TRBJ2-7	TRBV27	CASSSGTSGSSYEQYF
TRBJ1-1	TRBV10-2	CASSEIDRGAFF
TRBJ1-1	TRBV20-1	CSARGAAGWNTEAFF
TRBJ2-7	TRBV3-1	CASSPLTEAYEQYF
TRBJ2-7	TRBV29-1	CSVEDLGLAGGGYEQYF